This T cell receptor beta chain was sequenced during a study of control samples from healthy donors and cancer patients. Profiled with immunoSEQ multiplex PCR; TCRdb holds only in-frame clones, not every one. The sample contains roughly 160,000 clones, 85% to 90% of which appear only once. Trimming at V came to 3 bases and at J to 6 bases, leaving 5 bases not matched to a gene. The CDR3 runs 14 residues. Germline CDR1 and CDR2: KGHSH and LQKENI. Sequenced: blood. This sequence was found in a woman aged 25 to 39 in good health. The chain recombines TRBV18 with TRBJ1-2; TRBD1 agrees at 9 bases. CDR3 protein: CASSPMTGGHGYTF. For the CDR3, the DNA is TGTGCCAGCTCACCCATGACAGGGGGACATGGCTACACCTTC.